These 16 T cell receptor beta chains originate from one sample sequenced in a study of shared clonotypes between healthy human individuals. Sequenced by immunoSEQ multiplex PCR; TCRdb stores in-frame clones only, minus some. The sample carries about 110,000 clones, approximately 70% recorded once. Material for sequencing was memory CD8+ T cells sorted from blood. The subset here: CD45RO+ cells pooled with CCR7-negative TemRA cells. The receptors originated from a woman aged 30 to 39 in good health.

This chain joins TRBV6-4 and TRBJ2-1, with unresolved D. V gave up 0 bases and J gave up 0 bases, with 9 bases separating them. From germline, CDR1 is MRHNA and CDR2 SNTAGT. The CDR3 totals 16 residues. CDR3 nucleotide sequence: TGTGCCAGCAGTGACTCCCGACGGAGCTCCTACAATGAGCAGTTCTTC. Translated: CASSDSRRSSYNEQFF.

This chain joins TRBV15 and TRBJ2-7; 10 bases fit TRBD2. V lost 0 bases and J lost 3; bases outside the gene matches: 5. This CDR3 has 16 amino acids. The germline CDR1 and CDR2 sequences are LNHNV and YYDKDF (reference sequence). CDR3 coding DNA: TGTGCCACCAGCAGAGAAACTAGCGGGGAAAGCTACGAGCAGTACTTC. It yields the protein CATSRETSGESYEQYF.

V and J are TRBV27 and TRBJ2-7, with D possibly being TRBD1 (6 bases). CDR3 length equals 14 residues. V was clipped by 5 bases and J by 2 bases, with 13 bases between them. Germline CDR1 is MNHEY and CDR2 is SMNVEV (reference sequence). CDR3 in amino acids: CASSLTGSTYEQYF. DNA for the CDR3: TGTGCCAGCAGTCTTACAGGGAGTACCTACGAGCAGTACTTC.

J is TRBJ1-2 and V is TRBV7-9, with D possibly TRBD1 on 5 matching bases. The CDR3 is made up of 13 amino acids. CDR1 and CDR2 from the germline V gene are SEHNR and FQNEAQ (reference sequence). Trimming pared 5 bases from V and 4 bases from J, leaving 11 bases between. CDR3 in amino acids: CASSRRQFYGYTF. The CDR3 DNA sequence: TGTGCCAGCAGCCGGAGACAGTTCTATGGCTACACCTTC.

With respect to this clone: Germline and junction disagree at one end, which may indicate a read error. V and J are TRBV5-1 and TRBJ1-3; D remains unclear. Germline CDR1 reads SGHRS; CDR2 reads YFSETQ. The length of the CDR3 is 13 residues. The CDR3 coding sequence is TGTGCCAGCAGCTTGGAGGAGGGAGACACCATATATTTT. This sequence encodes CASSLEEGDTIYF.

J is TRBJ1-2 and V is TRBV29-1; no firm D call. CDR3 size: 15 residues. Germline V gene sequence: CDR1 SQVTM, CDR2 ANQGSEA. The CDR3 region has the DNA TGCAGTATAACTGATACGCCCCACGGCTTTTATGGCTACACCTTC. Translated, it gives CSITDTPHGFYGYTF.

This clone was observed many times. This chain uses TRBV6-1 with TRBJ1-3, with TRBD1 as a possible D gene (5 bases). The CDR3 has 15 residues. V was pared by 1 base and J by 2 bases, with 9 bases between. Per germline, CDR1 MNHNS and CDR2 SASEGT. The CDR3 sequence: CASSEEPTAGNTIYF. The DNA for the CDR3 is TGTGCCAGCAGTGAAGAACCGACAGCTGGAAACACCATATATTTT.

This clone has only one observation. This CDR3 reads CASGGWQGGEQYF. CDR3 DNA sequence: TGTGCCAGCGGAGGCTGGCAAGGAGGAGAGCAGTACTTC. The genes are TRBV6-6 and TRBJ2-7; D perhaps matches TRBD2 (5 bases). Between the trimmed V and J ends, which lost 8 bases and 7 bases, there was a span of 18 bases. This CDR3 spans 13 amino acids. Per germline, CDR1 MNHNY and CDR2 SVGAGI (reference sequence).

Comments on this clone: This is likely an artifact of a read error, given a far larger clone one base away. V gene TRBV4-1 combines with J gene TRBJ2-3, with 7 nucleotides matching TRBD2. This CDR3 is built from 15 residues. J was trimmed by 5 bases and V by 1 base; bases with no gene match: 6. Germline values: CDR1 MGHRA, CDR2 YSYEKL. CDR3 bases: TGCGCCAGCAGCCAAGGGGCGGGAGAGGTAGATACGCAGTATTTT. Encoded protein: CASSQGAGEVDTQYF.

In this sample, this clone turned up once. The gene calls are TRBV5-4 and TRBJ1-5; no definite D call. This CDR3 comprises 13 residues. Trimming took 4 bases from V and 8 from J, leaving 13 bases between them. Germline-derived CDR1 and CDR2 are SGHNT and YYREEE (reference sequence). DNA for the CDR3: TGTGCCAGCAGCCTGGAAAGCTCGGAGCCCCAGCATTTT. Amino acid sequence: CASSLESSEPQHF.

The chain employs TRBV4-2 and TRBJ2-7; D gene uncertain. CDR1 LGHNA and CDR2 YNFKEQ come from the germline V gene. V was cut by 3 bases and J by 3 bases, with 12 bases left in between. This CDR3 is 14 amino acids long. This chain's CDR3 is CASSHEQWDYEQYF. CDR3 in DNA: TGTGCCAGCAGCCATGAGCAGTGGGACTACGAGCAGTACTTC.

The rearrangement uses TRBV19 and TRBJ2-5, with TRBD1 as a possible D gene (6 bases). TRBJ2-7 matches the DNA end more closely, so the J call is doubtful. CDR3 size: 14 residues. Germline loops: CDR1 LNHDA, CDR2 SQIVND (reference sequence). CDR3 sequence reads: CASSIRQGSYEQYF. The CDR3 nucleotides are TGTGCCAGTAGTATACGCCAGGGGTCCTACGAGCAGTACTTC.

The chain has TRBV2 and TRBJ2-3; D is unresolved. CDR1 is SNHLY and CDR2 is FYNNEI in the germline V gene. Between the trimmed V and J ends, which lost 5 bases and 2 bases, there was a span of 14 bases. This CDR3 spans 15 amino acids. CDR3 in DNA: TGTGCCAGCAGTCCCTCTAGACACTACACAGATACGCAGTATTTT. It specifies CASSPSRHYTDTQYF.

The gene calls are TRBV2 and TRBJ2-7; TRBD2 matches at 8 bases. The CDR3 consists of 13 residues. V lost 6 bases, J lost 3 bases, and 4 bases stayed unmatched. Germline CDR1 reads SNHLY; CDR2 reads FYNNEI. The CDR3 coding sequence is TGTGCCAGCAGAGCGGGAGCAGGCTACGAGCAGTACTTC. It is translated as CASRAGAGYEQYF.

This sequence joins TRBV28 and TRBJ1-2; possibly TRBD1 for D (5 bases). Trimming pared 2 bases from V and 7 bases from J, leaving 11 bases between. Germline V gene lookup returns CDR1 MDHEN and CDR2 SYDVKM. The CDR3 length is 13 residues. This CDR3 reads CASSLGARSGYTF. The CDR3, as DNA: TGTGCCAGCAGTTTAGGGGCGAGGTCTGGCTACACCTTC.

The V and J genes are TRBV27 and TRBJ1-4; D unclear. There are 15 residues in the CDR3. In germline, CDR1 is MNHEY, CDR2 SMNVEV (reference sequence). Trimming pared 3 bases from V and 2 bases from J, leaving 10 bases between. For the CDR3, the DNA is TGTGCCAGCAGTTTGTATCTGGGCACTAATGAAAAACTGTTTTTT. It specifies CASSLYLGTNEKLFF. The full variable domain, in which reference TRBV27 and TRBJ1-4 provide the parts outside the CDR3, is EAQVTQNPRYLITVTGKKLTVTCSQNMNHEYMSWYRQDPGLGLRQIYYSMNVEVTDKGDVPEGYKVSRKEKRNFPLILESPSPNQTSLYFCASSLYLGTNEKLFFGSGTQLSVL.